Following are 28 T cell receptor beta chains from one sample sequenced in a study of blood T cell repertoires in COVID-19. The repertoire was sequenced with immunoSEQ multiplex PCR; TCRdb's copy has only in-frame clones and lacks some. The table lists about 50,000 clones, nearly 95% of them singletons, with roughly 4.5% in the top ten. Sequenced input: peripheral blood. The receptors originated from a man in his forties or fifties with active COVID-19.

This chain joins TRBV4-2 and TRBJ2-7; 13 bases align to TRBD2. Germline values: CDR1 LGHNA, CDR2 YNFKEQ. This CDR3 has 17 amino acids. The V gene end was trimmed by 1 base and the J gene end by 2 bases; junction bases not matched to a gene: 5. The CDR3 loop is CASSQGLAGGATYEQYF. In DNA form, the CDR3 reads TGTGCCAGCAGCCAAGGACTAGCGGGGGGAGCCACCTACGAGCAGTACTTC.

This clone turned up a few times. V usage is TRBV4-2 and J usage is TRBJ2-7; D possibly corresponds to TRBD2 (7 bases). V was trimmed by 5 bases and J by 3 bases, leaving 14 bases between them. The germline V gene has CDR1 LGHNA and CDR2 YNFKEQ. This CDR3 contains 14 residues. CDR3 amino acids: CASSTVGGHYEQYF. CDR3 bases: TGTGCCAGCAGCACCGTCGGGGGGCACTACGAGCAGTACTTC.

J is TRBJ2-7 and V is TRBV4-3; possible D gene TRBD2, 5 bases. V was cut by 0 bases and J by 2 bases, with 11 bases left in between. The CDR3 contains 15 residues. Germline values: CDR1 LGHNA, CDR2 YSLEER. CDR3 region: CASSQDVGDTYEQYF. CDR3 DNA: TGCGCCAGCAGCCAAGATGTGGGAGATACCTACGAGCAGTACTTC.

The CDR3 loop reads CASSKEGSNQPQHF. CDR3 in DNA: TGTGCCAGCTCAAAGGAGGGGAGCAATCAGCCCCAGCATTTT. This sequence joins TRBV18 and TRBJ1-5; tentative D call: TRBD1 (5 bases). V was clipped by 5 bases and J by 1 base, with 9 bases between them. The CDR3 is made up of 14 amino acids. CDR1 and CDR2 (germline): KGHSH, LQKENI.

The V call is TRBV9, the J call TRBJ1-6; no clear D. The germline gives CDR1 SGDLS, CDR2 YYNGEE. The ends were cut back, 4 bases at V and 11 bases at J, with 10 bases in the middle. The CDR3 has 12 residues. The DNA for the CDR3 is TGTGCCAGCAGCTCCCTTAAGCCACCCCTCCACTTT. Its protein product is CASSSLKPPLHF.

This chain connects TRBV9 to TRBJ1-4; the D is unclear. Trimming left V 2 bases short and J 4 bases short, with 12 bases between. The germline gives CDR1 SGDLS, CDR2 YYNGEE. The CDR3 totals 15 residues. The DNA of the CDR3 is TGTGCCAGCAGCGTGGAGGACGGGCTTAATGAAAAACTGTTTTTT. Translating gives CASSVEDGLNEKLFF.

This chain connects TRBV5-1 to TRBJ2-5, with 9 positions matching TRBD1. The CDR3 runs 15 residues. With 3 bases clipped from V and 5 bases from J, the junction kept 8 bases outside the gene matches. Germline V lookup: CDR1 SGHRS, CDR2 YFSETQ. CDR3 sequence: CASSYGQGYGETQYF. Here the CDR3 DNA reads TGCGCCAGCAGCTACGGACAGGGGTATGGGGAGACCCAGTACTTC.

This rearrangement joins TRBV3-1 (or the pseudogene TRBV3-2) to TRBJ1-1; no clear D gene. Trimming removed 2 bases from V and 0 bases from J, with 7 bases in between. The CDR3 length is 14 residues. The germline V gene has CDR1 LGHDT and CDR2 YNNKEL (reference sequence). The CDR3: CASSQLQMNTEAFF. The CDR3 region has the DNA TGTGCCAGCAGCCAACTGCAGATGAACACTGAAGCTTTCTTT.

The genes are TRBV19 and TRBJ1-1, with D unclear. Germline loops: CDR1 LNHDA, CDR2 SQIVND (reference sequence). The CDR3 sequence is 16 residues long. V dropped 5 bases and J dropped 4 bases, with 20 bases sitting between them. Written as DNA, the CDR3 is TGTGCCAGTAGTGTCTCAGGACTCCTTGTCCCCACTGAAGCTTTCTTT. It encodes CASSVSGLLVPTEAFF. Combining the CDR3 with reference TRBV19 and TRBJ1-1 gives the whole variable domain DGGITQSPKYLFRKEGQNVTLSCEQNLNHDAMYWYRQDPGQGLRLIYYSQIVNDFQKGDIAEGYSVSREKKESFPLTVTSAQKNPTAFYLCASSVSGLLVPTEAFFGQGTRLTVV.

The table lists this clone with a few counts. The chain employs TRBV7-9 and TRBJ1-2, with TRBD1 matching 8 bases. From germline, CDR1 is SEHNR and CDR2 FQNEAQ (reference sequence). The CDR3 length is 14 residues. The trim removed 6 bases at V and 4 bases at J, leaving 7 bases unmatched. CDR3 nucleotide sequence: TGTGCCAGCAGAGAAGACAGGGGCACCTATGGCTACACCTTC. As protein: CASREDRGTYGYTF.

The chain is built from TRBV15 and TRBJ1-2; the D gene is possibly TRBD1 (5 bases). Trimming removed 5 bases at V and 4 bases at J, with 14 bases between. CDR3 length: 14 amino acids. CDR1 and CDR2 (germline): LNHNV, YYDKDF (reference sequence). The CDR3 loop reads CATSGQRGGYGYTF. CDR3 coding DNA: TGTGCCACCAGCGGACAAAGGGGTGGCTATGGCTACACCTTC.

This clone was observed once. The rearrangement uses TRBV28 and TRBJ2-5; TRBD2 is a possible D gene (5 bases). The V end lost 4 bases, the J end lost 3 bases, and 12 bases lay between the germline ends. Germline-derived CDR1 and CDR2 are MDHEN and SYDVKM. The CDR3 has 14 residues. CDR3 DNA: TGTGCCAGCAGTTCTTCACGGGGTGAAGAGACCCAGTACTTC. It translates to CASSSSRGEETQYF.

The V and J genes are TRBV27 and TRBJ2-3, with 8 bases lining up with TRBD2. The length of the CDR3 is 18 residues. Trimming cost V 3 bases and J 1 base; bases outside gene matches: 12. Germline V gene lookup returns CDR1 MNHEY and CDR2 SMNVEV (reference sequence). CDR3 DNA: TGTGCCAGCAGTTTGGCGGGGGGTTCTAGTGGTCGCACAGATACGCAGTATTTT. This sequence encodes CASSLAGGSSGRTDTQYF.

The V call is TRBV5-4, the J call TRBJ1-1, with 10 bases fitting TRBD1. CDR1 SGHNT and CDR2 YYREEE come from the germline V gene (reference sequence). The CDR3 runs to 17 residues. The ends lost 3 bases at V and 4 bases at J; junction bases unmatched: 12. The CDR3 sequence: CASSSRWDRGGGTEAFF. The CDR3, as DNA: TGTGCCAGCAGCTCTAGGTGGGACAGGGGAGGGGGCACTGAAGCTTTCTTT.

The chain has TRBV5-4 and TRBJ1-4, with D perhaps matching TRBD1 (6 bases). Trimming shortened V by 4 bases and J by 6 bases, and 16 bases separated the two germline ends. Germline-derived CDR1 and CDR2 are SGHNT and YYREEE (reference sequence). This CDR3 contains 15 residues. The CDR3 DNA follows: TGTGCCAGCAGCCGAGGGGGGGTTAAGGATGAAAAACTGTTTTTT. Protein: CASSRGGVKDEKLFF.

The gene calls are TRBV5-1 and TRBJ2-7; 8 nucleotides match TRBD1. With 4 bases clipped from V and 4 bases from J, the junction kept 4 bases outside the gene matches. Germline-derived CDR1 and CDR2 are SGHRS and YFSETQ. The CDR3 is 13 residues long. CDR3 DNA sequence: TGCGCCAGCAGCGCCGACAGGGGATACGAGCAGTACTTC. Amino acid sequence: CASSADRGYEQYF.

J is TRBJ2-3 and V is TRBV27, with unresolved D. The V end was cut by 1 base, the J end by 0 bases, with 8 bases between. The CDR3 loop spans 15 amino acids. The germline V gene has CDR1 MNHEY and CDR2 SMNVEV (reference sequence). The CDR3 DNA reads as TGTGCCAGCAGTTTATTTCCTTCTAGCACAGATACGCAGTATTTT. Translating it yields CASSLFPSSTDTQYF.

CDR3 protein: CASGREGNQPQHF. DNA of the CDR3: TGTGCCAGCGGCCGGGAGGGCAATCAGCCCCAGCATTTT. V usage is TRBV27 and J usage is TRBJ1-5; D remains unclear. CDR3 length: 13 residues. Between the trimmed V and J ends, which lost 8 bases and 2 bases, there was a span of 10 bases. Germline CDR1 MNHEY, CDR2 SMNVEV (reference sequence).

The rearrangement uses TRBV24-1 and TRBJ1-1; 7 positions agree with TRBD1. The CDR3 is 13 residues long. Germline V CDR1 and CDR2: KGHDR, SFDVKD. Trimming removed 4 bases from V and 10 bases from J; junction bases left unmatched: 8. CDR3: CATSESGGFRAFF. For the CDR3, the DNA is TGTGCCACCAGTGAGTCAGGGGGTTTCAGAGCTTTCTTT.

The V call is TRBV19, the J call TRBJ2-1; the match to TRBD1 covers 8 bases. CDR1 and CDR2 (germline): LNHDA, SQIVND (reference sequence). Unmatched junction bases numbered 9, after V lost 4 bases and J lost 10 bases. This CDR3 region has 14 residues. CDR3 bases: TGTGCCAGTAGTAAGCAGGGGGCCGTGCTAGAGCAGTTCTTC. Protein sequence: CASSKQGAVLEQFF.

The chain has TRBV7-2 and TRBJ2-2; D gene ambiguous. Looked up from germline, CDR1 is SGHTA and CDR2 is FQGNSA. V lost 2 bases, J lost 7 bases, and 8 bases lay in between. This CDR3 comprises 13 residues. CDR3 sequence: CASSLPGYGELFF. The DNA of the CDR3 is TGTGCCAGCAGCTTACCAGGCTACGGGGAGCTGTTTTTT.

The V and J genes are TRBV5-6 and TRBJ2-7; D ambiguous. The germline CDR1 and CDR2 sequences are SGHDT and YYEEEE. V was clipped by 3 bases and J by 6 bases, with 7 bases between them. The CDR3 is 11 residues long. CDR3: CASSSRREQYF. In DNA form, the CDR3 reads TGTGCCAGCAGCTCCCGTCGCGAGCAGTACTTC.

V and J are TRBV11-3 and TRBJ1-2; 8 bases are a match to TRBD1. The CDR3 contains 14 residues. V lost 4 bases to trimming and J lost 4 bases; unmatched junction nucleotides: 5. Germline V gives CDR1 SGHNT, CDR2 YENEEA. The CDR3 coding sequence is TGTGCCAGCAGCTCAGGACAGGGAGCCTATGGCTACACCTTC. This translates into CASSSGQGAYGYTF.

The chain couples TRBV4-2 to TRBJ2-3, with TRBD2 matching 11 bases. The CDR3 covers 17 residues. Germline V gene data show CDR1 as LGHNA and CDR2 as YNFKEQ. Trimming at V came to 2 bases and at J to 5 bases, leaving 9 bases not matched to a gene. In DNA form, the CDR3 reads TGTGCCAGCAGCCAATCTCCAACTAGCGGGGGAGGAGATACGCAGTATTTT. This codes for CASSQSPTSGGGDTQYF.

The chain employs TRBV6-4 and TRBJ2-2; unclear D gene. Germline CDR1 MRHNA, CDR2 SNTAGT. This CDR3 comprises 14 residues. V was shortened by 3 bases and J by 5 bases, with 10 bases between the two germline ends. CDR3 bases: TGTGCCAGCAGTGAGGTGGGCGCAACCGGGGAGCTGTTTTTT. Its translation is CASSEVGATGELFF.

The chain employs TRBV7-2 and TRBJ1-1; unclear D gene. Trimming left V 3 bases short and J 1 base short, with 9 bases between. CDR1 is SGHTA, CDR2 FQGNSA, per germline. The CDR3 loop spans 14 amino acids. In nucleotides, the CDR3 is TGTGCCAGCAGCTTTTCACCCAGGAACACTGAAGCTTTCTTT. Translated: CASSFSPRNTEAFF.

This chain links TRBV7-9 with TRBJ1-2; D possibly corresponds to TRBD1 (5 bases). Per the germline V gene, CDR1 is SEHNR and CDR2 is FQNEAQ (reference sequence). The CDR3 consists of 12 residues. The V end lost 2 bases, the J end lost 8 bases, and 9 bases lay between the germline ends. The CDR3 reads CASSLIRVGYTF. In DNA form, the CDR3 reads TGTGCCAGCAGCTTAATCAGGGTAGGCTACACCTTC.

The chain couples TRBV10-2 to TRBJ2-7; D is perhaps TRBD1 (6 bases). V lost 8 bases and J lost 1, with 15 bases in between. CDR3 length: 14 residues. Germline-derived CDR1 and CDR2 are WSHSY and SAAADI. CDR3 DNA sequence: TGCGCCAGCGTTTCCAGGGACAAATCCTACGAGCAGTACTTC. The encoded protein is CASVSRDKSYEQYF.